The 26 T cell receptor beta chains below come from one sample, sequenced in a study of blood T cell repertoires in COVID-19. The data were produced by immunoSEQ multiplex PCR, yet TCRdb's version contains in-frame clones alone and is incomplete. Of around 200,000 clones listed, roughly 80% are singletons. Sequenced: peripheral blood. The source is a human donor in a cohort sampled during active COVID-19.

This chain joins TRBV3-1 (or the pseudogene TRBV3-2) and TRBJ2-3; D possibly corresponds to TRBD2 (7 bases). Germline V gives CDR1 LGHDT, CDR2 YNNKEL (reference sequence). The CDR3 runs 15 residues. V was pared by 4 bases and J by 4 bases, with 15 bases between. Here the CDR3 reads CASSRGGAFPDTQYF. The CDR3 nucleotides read TGTGCCAGCAGCCGAGGGGGGGCCTTCCCAGATACGCAGTATTTT.

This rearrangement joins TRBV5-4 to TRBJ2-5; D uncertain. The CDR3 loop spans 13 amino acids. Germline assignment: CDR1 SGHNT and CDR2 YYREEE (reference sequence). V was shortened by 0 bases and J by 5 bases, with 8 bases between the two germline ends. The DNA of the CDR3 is TGTGCCAGCAGCTTGGGACTTCTGGAGACCCAGTACTTC. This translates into CASSLGLLETQYF.

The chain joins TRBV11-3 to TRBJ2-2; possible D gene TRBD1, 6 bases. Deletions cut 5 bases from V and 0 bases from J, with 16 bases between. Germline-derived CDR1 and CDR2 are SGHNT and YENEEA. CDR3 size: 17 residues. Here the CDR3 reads CASSGSGTTTNTGELFF. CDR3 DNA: TGTGCCAGCAGCGGGTCCGGGACAACTACGAACACCGGGGAGCTGTTTTTT.

CDR3 sequence: CASSLAGSPSPQHF. Here the CDR3 DNA reads TGCGCCAGCAGCTTGGCAGGCAGTCCCTCGCCCCAGCATTTT. V usage is TRBV5-1 and J usage is TRBJ1-5; D is unresolved. With 0 bases removed from V and 9 bases from J, the gap between germline ends came to 13 bases. Germline CDR1 reads SGHRS; CDR2 reads YFSETQ. The CDR3 consists of 14 residues.

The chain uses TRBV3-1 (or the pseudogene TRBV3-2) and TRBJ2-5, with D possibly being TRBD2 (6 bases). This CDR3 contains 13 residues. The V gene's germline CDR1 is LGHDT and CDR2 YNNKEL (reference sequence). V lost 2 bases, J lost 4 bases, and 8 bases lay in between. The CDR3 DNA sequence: TGTGCCAGCAGCCAATTGGAGGGAGAGACCCAGTACTTC. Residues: CASSQLEGETQYF.

For the CDR3, the DNA is TGTGCCTGTTCGGGACAGGGGGAGGTTAGGGAGCAGTTCTTC. Translated, it gives CACSGQGEVREQFF. This chain links TRBV30 with TRBJ2-1, with 11 bases that match TRBD1. Trimming cost V 6 bases and J 10 bases; bases outside gene matches: 11. Germline CDR1 GTSNPN, CDR2 SVGIG (reference sequence). This CDR3 comprises 14 residues.

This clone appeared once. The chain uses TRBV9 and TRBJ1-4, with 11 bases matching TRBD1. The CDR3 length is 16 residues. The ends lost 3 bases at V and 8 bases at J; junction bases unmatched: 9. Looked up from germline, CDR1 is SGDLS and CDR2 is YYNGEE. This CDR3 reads CASSAHRDRGREKLFF. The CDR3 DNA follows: TGTGCCAGCAGCGCCCACAGGGACAGGGGGAGAGAAAAACTGTTTTTT.

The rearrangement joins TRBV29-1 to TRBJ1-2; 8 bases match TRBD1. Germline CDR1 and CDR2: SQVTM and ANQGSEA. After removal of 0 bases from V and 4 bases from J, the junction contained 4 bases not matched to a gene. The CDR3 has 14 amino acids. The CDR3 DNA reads TGCAGCGTTGAAGATGGACAGGGCGGCTATGGCTACACCTTC. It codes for CSVEDGQGGYGYTF.

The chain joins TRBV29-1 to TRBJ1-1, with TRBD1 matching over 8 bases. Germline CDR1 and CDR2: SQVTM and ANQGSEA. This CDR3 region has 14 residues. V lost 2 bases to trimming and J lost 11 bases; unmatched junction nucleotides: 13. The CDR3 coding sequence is TGCAGCGTTGAAACTACCGGGACAGGTTTTTCTGCTTTCTTT. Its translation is CSVETTGTGFSAFF.

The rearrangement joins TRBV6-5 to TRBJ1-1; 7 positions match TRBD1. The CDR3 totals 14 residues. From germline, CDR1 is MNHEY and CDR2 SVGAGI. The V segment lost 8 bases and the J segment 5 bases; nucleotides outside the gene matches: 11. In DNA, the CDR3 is TGTGCCAGCGGAAAGACAGGGTGGGATACTGAAGCTTTCTTT. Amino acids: CASGKTGWDTEAFF.

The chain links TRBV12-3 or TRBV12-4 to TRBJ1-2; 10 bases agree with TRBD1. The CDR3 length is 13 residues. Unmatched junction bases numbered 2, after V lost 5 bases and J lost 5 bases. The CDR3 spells CASSTGQGYGYTF. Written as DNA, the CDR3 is TGTGCCAGCAGTACGGGACAGGGGTATGGCTACACCTTC.

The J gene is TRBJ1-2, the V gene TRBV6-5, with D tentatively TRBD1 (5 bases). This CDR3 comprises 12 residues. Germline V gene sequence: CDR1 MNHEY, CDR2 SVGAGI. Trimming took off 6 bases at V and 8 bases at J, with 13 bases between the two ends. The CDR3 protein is CASRGSGYGYTF. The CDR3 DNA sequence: TGTGCCAGCAGAGGATCAGGGTACGGCTACACCTTC.

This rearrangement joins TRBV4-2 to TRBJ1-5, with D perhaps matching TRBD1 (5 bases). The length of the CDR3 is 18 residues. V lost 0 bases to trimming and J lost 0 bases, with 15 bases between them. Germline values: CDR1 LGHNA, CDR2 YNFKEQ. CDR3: CASSQDYVGDYSNQPQHF. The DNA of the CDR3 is TGTGCCAGCAGCCAAGATTATGTGGGGGACTATAGCAATCAGCCCCAGCATTTT.

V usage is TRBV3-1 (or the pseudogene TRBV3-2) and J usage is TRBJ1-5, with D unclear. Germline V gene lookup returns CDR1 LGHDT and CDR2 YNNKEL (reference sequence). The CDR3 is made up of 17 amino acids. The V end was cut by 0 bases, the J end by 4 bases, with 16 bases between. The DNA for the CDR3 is TGTGCCAGCAGCCAAGATAAGATAGTCGGGGAGAATCAGCCCCAGCATTTT. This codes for CASSQDKIVGENQPQHF.

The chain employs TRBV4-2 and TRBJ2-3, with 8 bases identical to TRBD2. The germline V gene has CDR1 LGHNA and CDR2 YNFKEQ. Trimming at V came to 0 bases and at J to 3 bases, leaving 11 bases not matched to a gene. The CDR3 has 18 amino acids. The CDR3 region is CASSQERGVAGPTDTQYF. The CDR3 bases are TGTGCCAGCAGCCAAGAACGAGGGGTAGCGGGGCCGACAGATACGCAGTATTTT.

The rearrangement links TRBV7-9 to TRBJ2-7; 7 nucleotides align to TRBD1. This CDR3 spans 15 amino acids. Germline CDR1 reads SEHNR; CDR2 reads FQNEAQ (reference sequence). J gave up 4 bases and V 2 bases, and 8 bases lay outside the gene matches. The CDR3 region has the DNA TGTGCCAGCAGCTTATCCGGGACAGTCCCATACGAGCAGTACTTC. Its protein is CASSLSGTVPYEQYF. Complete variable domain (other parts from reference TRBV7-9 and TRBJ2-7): DTGVSQNPRHKITKRGQNVTFRCDPISEHNRLYWYRQTLGQGPEFLTYFQNEAQLEKSRLLSDRFSAERPKGSFSTLEIQRTEQGDSAMYLCASSLSGTVPYEQYFGPGTRLTVT.

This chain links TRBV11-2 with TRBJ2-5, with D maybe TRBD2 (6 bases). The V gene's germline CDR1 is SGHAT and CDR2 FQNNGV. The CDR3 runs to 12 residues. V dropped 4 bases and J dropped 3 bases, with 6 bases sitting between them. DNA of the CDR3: TGTGCCAGCAGCTGGGGGGAAGAGACCCAGTACTTC. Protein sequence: CASSWGEETQYF.

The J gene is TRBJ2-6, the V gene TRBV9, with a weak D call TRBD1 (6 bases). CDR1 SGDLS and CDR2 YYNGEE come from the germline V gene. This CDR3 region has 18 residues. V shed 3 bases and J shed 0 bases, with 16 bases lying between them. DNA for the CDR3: TGTGCCAGCAGCGAACAGGGAACTACCCTCTCTGGGGCCAACGTCCTGACTTTC. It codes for CASSEQGTTLSGANVLTF.

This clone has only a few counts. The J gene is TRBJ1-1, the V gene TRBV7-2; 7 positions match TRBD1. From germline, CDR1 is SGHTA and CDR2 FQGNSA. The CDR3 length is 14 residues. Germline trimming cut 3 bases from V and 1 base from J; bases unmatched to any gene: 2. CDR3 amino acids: CASSFDRANTEAFF. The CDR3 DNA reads TGTGCCAGCAGCTTCGACAGGGCGAACACTGAAGCTTTCTTT. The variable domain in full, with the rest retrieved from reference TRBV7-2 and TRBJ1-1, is GAGVSQSPSNKVTEKGKDVELRCDPISGHTALYWYRQSLGQGLEFLIYFQGNSAPDKSGLPSDRFSAERTGGSVSTLTIQRTQQEDSAVYLCASSFDRANTEAFFGQGTRLTVV.

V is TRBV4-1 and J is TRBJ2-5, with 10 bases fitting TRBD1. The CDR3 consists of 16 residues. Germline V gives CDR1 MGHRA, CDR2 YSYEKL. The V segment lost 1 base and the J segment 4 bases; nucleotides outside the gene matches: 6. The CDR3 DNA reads TGCGCCAGCAGCCAAGTAGTCGGGACAGGGGTAGAGACCCAGTACTTC. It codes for CASSQVVGTGVETQYF.

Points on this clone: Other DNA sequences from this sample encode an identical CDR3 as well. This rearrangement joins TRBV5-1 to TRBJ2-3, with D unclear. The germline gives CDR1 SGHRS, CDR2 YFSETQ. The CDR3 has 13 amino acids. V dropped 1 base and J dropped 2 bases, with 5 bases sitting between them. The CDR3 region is CASSLLFTDTQYF. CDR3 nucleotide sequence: TGCGCCAGCAGCTTGCTCTTCACAGATACGCAGTATTTT.

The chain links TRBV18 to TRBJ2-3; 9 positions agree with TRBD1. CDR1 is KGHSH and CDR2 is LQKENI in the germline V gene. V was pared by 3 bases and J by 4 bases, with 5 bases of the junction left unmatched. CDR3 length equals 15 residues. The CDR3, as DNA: TGTGCCAGCTCACCGGAACAGGGGGCTGCAGATACGCAGTATTTT. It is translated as CASSPEQGAADTQYF.

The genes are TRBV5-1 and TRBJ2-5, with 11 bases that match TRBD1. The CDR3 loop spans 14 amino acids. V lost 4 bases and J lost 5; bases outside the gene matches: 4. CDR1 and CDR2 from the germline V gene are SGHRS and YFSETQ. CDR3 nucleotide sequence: TGCGCCAGCAGCAGGGACAGGGGGGAGGAGACCCAGTACTTC. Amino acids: CASSRDRGEETQYF.

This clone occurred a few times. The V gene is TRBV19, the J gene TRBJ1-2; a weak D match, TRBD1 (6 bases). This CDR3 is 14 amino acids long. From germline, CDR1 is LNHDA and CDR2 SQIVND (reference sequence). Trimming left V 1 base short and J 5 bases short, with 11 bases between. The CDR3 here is CASSIVTGSYGYTF. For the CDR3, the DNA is TGTGCCAGTAGTATAGTGACAGGTTCTTATGGCTACACCTTC.

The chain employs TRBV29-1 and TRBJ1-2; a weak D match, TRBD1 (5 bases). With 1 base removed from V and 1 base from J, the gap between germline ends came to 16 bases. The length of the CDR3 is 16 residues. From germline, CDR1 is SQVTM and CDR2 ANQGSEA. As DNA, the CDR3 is TGCAGCGTTGAAGGCGGGGCTCGGCAGGGTAACTATGGCTACACCTTC. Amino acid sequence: CSVEGGARQGNYGYTF.

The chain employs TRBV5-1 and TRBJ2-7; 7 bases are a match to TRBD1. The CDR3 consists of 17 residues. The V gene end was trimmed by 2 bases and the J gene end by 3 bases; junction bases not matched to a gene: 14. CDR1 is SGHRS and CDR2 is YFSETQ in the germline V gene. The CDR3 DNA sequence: TGCGCCAGCAGCTTACCAGGGGGTTTGGGTCGGGACTACGAGCAGTACTTC. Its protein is CASSLPGGLGRDYEQYF.